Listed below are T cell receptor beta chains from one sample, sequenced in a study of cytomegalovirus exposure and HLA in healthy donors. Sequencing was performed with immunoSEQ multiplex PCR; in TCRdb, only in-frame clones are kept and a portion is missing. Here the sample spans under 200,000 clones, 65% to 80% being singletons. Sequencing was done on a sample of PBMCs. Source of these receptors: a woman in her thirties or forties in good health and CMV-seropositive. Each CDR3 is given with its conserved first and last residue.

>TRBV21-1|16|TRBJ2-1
CASSKGSGRADNEQFF
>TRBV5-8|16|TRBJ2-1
CASSLAAGGPSSEQFF
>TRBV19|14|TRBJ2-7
CASSIGTATYEQYF
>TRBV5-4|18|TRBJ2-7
CASSTRLTSGGPSYEQYF
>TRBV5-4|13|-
CASSLRGSYEQYF
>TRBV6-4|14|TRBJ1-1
CASKEGAANTEAFF
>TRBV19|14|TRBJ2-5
CASSTTGSVETQYF
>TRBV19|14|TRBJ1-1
CASSWGSGNTEAFF
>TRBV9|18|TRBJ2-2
CASSVVGSGRGNTGELFF
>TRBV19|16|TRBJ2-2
CASLLTGETLTGELFF
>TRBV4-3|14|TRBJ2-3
CASSPRGVGDTQYF
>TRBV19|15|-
CVSNSGGEPSYEQYF
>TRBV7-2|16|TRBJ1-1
CASSPSKAQGGTEAFF
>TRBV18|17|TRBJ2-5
CASSPLPSGGAQETQYF
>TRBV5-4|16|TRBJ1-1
CASSLGRTGVNTEAFF
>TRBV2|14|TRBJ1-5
CASSPSLLNQPQHF
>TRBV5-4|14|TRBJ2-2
CASGWTSGTGELFF
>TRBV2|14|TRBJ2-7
CASQGQPSSYEQYF
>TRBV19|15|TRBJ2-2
CASTPFLSNTGELFF
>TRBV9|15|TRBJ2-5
CASSVRQGAQETQYF
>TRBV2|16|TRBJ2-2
CASSELAGGHTGELFF
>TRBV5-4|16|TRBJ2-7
CASSLVGTGSSYEQYF
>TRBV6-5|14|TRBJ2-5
CASSYQWGEETQYF
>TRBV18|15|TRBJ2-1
CASSPPGSSYNEQFF
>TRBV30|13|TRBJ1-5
CAWSETGVQPQHF